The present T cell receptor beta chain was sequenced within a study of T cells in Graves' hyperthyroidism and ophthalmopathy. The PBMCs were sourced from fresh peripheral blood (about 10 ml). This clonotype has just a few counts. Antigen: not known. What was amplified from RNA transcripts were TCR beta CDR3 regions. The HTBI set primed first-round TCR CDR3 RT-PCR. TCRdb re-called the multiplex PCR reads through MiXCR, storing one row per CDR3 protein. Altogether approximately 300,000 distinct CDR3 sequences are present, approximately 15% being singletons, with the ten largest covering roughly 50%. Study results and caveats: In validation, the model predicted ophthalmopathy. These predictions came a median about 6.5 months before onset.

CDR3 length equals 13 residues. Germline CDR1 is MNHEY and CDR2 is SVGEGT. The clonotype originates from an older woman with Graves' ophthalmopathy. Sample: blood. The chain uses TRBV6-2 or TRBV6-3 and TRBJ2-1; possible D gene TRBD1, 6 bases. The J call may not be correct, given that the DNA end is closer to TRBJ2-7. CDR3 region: CASSYRGYNEQYF. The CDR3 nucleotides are TGTGCCAGCAGTTACAGGGGGTACAATGAGCAGTACTTC.